A selection of T cell receptor beta chains follows, all from one sample in a study of cytomegalovirus exposure and HLA in healthy donors. Here immunoSEQ multiplex PCR was the method, and the copy in TCRdb shows in-frame clones only, minus some. The sample yields approximately 80,000 clones, less than 80% seen once. The sample consisted of PBMCs. These receptor sequences come from a young man in good health and CMV-seropositive. Each CDR3 is given with its conserved first and last residue. D genes are given only for firm matches. Clone size is not always given. Where it is, it says once, few, many or a class for expanded clones.

few TRBJ1-1 TRBV12-2 - TGTGCAAGTCGCTTAGACGTGATGATCTTACAGGGTTCCCATGTTGGGATCCCGAACACTGAAGCTTTCTTT CASRLDVMILQGSHVGIPNTEAFF
few TRBJ2-3 TRBV19 TRBD1 TGTGCCAGTAGTATTGGTTGGGACAGGGGTAACACAGATACGCAGTATTTT CASSIGWDRGNTDTQYF
few TRBJ1-1 TRBV6-1 - TGTGCCAGCAGTGAAGCGGGGGGGAACACTGAAGCTTTCTTT CASSEAGGNTEAFF
- TRBJ1-1 TRBV15 - TGTGCCACCAGCAGAGATCTGGAAGGGAGGGCTGAAGCTTTCTTT CATSRDLEGRAEAFF
few TRBJ1-1 TRBV6-5 TRBD1 TGTGCCAGCAGTTCCACAGGGGGCGAGGGCACTGAAGCTTTCTTT CASSSTGGEGTEAFF
- TRBJ2-3 TRBV30 TRBD2 TGTGCCTGGAGTGTGGGTATAGCGGGAGGGAGCACAGATACGCAGTATTTT CAWSVGIAGGSTDTQYF
- TRBJ1-1 TRBV19 - TGTGCCAGTAGTATAGTGGCAGGGATAAACACTGAAGCTTTCTTT CASSIVAGINTEAFF
- TRBJ2-2 TRBV30 - TGTGCCTGGAGTGTTCGACTAGTTATCTTTACCGGGGAGCTGTTTTTT CAWSVRLVIFTGELFF
- TRBJ2-7 TRBV19 - TGTGCCAGTAGTTGGCAGGGGAACAACGAGCAGTACTTC CASSWQGNNEQYF
once TRBJ1-2 TRBV2 - TGTGCCAGCAGTGGGAGCTATGGCTACACCTTC CASSGSYGYTF
- TRBJ1-5 TRBV5-1 TRBD1 TGCGCCAGCAGCTTGGTGCCCGGGACAGGGGGCAATCAGCCCCAGCATTTT CASSLVPGTGGNQPQHF
- TRBJ2-3 TRBV25-1 - TGTGCCAGCAGTCCTCCCGTTGGCACAGATACGCAGTATTTT CASSPPVGTDTQYF
- TRBJ2-3 TRBV4-2 TRBD2 TGTGCCAGCAGCCAAGATCTGAGACTAGCGGGGGGCGGAGATACGCAGTATTTT CASSQDLRLAGGGDTQYF
- TRBJ1-1 TRBV11-2 - TGTGCCAGCAGCTCCCGGGTCGCGGACACTGAAGCTTTCTTT CASSSRVADTEAFF
- TRBJ1-5 TRBV7-8 TRBD1 TGTGCCAGCAGCTTAGGGACAGGGGGCAATCAGCCCCAGCATTTT CASSLGTGGNQPQHF
- TRBJ1-2 TRBV4-3 TRBD1 TGCGCCAGCAGCCAAGATCAGGGACAGGGCTATGGCTACACCTTC CASSQDQGQGYGYTF
once TRBJ2-2 TRBV5-1 TRBD2 TGCGCCAGCAGCTTGGCCCCTAGCGGGGCGAACACCGGGGAGCTGTTTTTT CASSLAPSGANTGELFF
- TRBJ2-7 TRBV7-2 TRBD1 TGTGCCAGCAGCCGGGGCCTCCTCCGGGACAGGGCGATGTACGAGCAGTACTTC CASSRGLLRDRAMYEQYF
- TRBJ2-6 TRBV6-1 TRBD2 TGTGCCAGCATCTCCGGGGGGGCTGGGGCCAACGTCCTGACTTTC CASISGGAGANVLTF
- TRBJ2-5 TRBV7-2 - TGTGCCAGCAGCCCCAGGGCCTCTGCTAGGACCCAGTACTTC CASSPRASARTQYF
few TRBJ1-5 TRBV6-1 TRBD1 TGTGCCAGCGGCCGGGACAGGGGGCAGCCCCAGCATTTT CASGRDRGQPQHF
- TRBJ2-1 TRBV28 TRBD2 TGTGCCAGCAACTCCGGGGGACAGCTAAGGACTAGCGGGTTCGATAATGAGCAGTTCTTC CASNSGGQLRTSGFDNEQFF
- TRBJ1-2 TRBV5-5 TRBD1 TGTGCCAGCAGCTTGGAGGGGCAGGGGGTGGATGGCTACACCTTC CASSLEGQGVDGYTF
- TRBJ2-3 TRBV6-5 TRBD2 TGTGCCAGCAGTTATCGAGCGGGGAGCGCAGATACGCAGTATTTT CASSYRAGSADTQYF
- TRBJ1-3 TRBV5-1 - TGCGCCAGCAGCTTGGGACAGTCAAACTCTGGAAACACCATATATTTT CASSLGQSNSGNTIYF
- TRBJ1-5 TRBV2 - TGTGCCAGCAGTTACAATCAGCCCCAGCATTTT CASSYNQPQHF
- TRBJ1-1 TRBV30 - TGTGCCTGGAGACGGTTAATGAACACTGAAGCTTTCTTT CAWRRLMNTEAFF
- TRBJ2-1 TRBV30 - TGTGCCTGGAGCCCAATAGCTTACAATGAGCAGTTCTTC CAWSPIAYNEQFF